The T cell receptor (beta chain) described here comes from a study of T-cell reconstitution after alpha-beta-depleted transplantation in children. General study points: T-cell numbers and diversity one year post-transplant derived largely from freshly generated T cells. Some patients' high day-60 TCRbeta diversity was traced to surviving recipient T cells and thymic progenitors.

Unique molecular identifiers tagged the TCRbeta library. TCRdb ran MiXCR on the PCR reads and lists one entry per CDR3 protein. The table includes under 300,000 distinct CDR3 sequences, approximately 10% detected once. Germline values: CDR1 SQVTM, CDR2 ANQGSEA. This CDR3 region has 13 residues. V lost 7 bases and J 4 bases, leaving 14 bases between the germline ends. Many counts were recorded for this clonotype. Its target is not known. This specimen consisted of peripheral blood, obtained 180 days after TCRalphabeta/CD19-depleted stem cell transplant. The chain couples TRBV29-1 to TRBJ2-1; possibly TRBD1 for D (5 bases). The clonotype was recovered from a male patient aged 2 to 10 who had a stem cell transplant for chronic granulomatous disease, so the T cells may come from the graft donor. The CDR3 DNA follows: TGCAGCGCAGATGACAGCCTGTACAATGAGCAGTTCTTC. Translated, it gives CSADDSLYNEQFF.